Included here is one T cell receptor beta chain sequence, with context. What it recognizes is unknown. These data come from a study of blood T cells in healthy people across ages. Study-level findings and limits: CMV status of donors was unknown, possibly confounding expanded clonotype changes. TCR beta diversity per million T cells fell roughly linearly with age.

A second PCR, run for roughly 7 to 11 cycles, used a sample-barcoded 5' primer plus a J-beta primer mix. Every cDNA molecule bore a tag from a template-switch adaptor containing 12 random nucleotides. Each CDR3 protein is one row after TCRdb ran MiXCR on the 5' RACE reads. The sample gives nearly 1 million distinct CDR3 sequences, around 54% of which show up once; about 22% is in the top ten. The CDR3 covers 14 residues. Germline assignment: CDR1 MNHEY and CDR2 SVGAGI. Trimming shortened V by 2 bases and J by 2 bases, and 8 bases separated the two germline ends. Each donor was a healthy Caucasian individual from Russia, aged about 6 to 90.

Source material: blood. This chain joins TRBV6-5 and TRBJ2-3; D is uncertain. This TCR was sampled from a woman aged 55-75 years in good health. CDR3 loop: CASSYGVTTDTQYF. In DNA, the CDR3 is TGTGCCAGCAGTTACGGGGTTACCACAGATACGCAGTATTTT.